A selection of T cell receptor beta chains follows, all from one sample in a study of blood T cells in healthy people across ages. Via MiXCR, TCRdb re-called the 5' RACE reads, giving one row per CDR3 protein. Altogether 380,000 or so distinct CDR3 sequences are present, 45% to 65% being singletons, with the ten largest covering about 54%. The sequenced material came from blood. These receptors originate from a man in his fifties or sixties in good health. Each CDR3 is given with its conserved first and last residue. The D gene is left open where the match is weak. Size values are once, few and many counts, or a class for expanded clones, and some rows have none.

TRBV7-2,TRBD2,once,TRBJ2-1,CASSLGLAGGGEQFF,TGTGCCAGCAGCTTAGGGCTAGCGGGAGGGGGTGAGCAGTTCTTC
TRBV20-1,TRBD2,few,TRBJ2-5,CSASSGLAGPETQYF,TGCAGTGCTAGTTCAGGACTAGCGGGGCCGGAGACCCAGTACTTC
TRBV20-1,TRBD2,once,TRBJ2-7,CSAGGRQGYEQYF,TGCAGTGCCGGGGGGAGGCAGGGCTACGAGCAGTACTTC
TRBV6-5,TRBD1,few,TRBJ2-7,CASSSRTGLEVGEFHEQYF,TGTGCCAGCAGTTCCCGGACAGGGCTCGAAGTAGGGGAGTTCCACGAGCAGTACTTC
TRBV29-1,TRBD2,.,TRBJ2-3,CSVRLAGVASTDTQYF,TGCAGCGTTCGACTAGCGGGAGTAGCGAGCACAGATACGCAGTATTTT
TRBV7-2,TRBD1,few,TRBJ1-2,CASSSRDRDYGYTF,TGTGCCAGCAGCTCCCGGGACAGGGACTATGGCTACACCTTC
TRBV5-1,TRBD1,few,TRBJ2-3,CASKAGGMLDTQYF,TGCGCCAGCAAGGCAGGGGGCATGCTGGATACGCAGTATTTT
TRBV6-1,TRBD1,.,TRBJ2-5,CASSAYAGQGGETQYF,TGTGCCAGCAGTGCATATGCCGGACAGGGCGGAGAGACCCAGTACTTC
TRBV28,.,many,TRBJ1-6,CASSPPSSSYNSPLHF,TGTGCCAGCAGCCCCCCATCGAGCTCCTATAATTCACCCCTCCACTTT
TRBV5-1,.,.,TRBJ2-7,CASRIDRSYNEQYF,TGCGCCAGCAGGATAGACAGATCTTACAATGAGCAGTACTTC
TRBV9,.,.,TRBJ1-1,CASSPFGGTEAFF,TGTGCCAGCAGCCCTTTCGGGGGGACTGAAGCTTTCTTT
TRBV6-2/TRBV6-3,TRBD1,few,TRBJ2-7,CASRQGQGAFYEQYF,TGTGCCAGCAGACAAGGACAGGGGGCGTTCTACGAGCAGTACTTC
TRBV2,.,.,TRBJ2-7,CATTQGGTSYEQYF,TGTGCCACCACCCAGGGGGGGACATCCTACGAGCAGTACTTC
TRBV7-9,.,.,TRBJ2-7,CASSPARQNSYNEQYF,TGTGCCAGCAGCCCCGCGCGACAAAATTCCTACAATGAGCAGTACTTC
TRBV7-2,.,.,TRBJ1-2,CASSVGRAYGYTF,TGTGCCAGCAGCGTAGGCAGGGCCTATGGCTACACCTTC
TRBV9,.,.,TRBJ2-1,CASSVGGARGSYNEQFF,TGTGCCAGCAGCGTAGGTGGCGCTAGGGGATCCTACAATGAGCAGTTCTTC
TRBV4-2,TRBD2,.,TRBJ2-1,CASSHESGSSYNEQFF,TGTGCCAGCAGCCACGAAAGCGGGAGTTCCTACAATGAGCAGTTCTTC
TRBV5-8,TRBD2,few,TRBJ2-1,CASSLSGGARNEQFF,TGTGCCAGCAGCTTGAGCGGGGGGGCGAGGAATGAGCAGTTCTTC
TRBV20-1,TRBD2,.,TRBJ2-2,CSASGLAGGGGTGELFF,TGCAGTGCTAGTGGACTAGCGGGGGGGGGTGGCACCGGGGAGCTGTTTTTT
TRBV24-1,.,few,TRBJ2-1,CATSDTNFNEQFF,TGTGCCACCAGTGATACCAACTTTAATGAGCAGTTCTTC
TRBV18,TRBD1,.,TRBJ2-5,CASSQPDRFGETQYF,TGTGCCAGCTCACAACCGGACAGGTTCGGAGAGACCCAGTACTTC
TRBV24-1,.,.,TRBJ2-1,CATSDSIVGGNNEQFF,TGTGCCACCAGTGATTCTATAGTGGGAGGAAACAATGAGCAGTTCTTC
TRBV20-1,.,many,TRBJ2-7,CSAIQGTPYEQYF,TGCAGTGCTATCCAGGGGACCCCCTACGAGCAGTACTTC
TRBV4-1,.,.,TRBJ2-5,CASSQEGLHQETQYF,TGCGCCAGCAGCCAAGAGGGGCTTCATCAAGAGACCCAGTACTTC
TRBV6-4,TRBD2,many,TRBJ2-1,CASSEGLAGAGNEQFF,TGTGCCAGCAGTGAAGGGCTAGCGGGAGCGGGGAATGAGCAGTTCTTC
TRBV20-1,TRBD2,.,TRBJ2-1,CSAIGGTSGSGSSYNEQFF,TGCAGTGCTATAGGGGGGACTAGCGGGTCGGGGAGCTCCTACAATGAGCAGTTCTTC
TRBV20-1,.,.,TRBJ1-1,CSARAPGTWAREAFF,TGCAGTGCTAGGGCCCCCGGGACCTGGGCCCGTGAAGCTTTCTTT
TRBV7-2,TRBD2,few,TRBJ2-3,CASSPGRAASTDTQYF,TGTGCCAGCAGCCCTGGGAGGGCAGCAAGCACAGATACGCAGTATTTT